This T cell receptor beta chain was retrieved from a study of identical twins' blood T cells. The V gene's germline CDR1 is MNHNY and CDR2 SVGAGI (reference sequence). The CDR3 is made up of 12 amino acids. Trimming shortened V by 7 bases and J by 8 bases, and 11 bases separated the two germline ends. Findings and caveats of the study: Twins shared about as many clonotypes as their cloneset sizes predicted. Each donor's most abundant TCRbeta clonotypes shared more CDR3 sequences with her twin than unrelated donors.

TCRdb fed the 5' RACE reads into MiXCR, producing one record per CDR3 protein. The table lists fewer than 450,000 distinct CDR3 sequences, roughly 30% of them singletons. On this clonotype: Its antigen remains unknown.

Sequences were obtained from PBMCs. The rearrangement joins TRBV6-6 to TRBJ1-4; TRBD1 might be the D (5 bases). This clonotype was sampled from a woman aged 18 to 50 in good health. DNA for the CDR3: TGTGCCAGCAAAGGGGTGAGGGAAAAACTGTTTTTT. It translates to CASKGVREKLFF.